These 9 T cell receptor beta chains came from one sample sequenced in a study of shared clonotypes between healthy human individuals. Assay: immunoSEQ multiplex PCR; the TCRdb copy retains only in-frame clones and omits some. The sample carries roughly 2 million clones, nearly 97% recorded once. Sequencing used naive CD4+ T cells sorted from blood. Subset described: CD45RA+ positively selected. These receptors all stem from a man aged 18 to 29 in good health.

The V and J genes are TRBV6-6 and TRBJ2-1; D is possibly TRBD2 (5 bases). Per germline, CDR1 MNHNY and CDR2 SVGAGI (reference sequence). This CDR3 comprises 15 residues. V lost 4 bases and J 8 bases, leaving 18 bases between the germline ends. The DNA for the CDR3 is TGTGCCAGCAGTTGGGAAGGACTTGGCGGGTATGAGCAGTTCTTC. This translates into CASSWEGLGGYEQFF.

The J gene is TRBJ2-2, the V gene TRBV5-1; D gene ambiguous. The V end was cut by 1 base, the J end by 0 bases, with 13 bases between. CDR1 and CDR2 from the germline V gene are SGHRS and YFSETQ. The CDR3 runs 17 residues. The chain's CDR3 is CASSLRASPANTGELFF. For the CDR3, the DNA is TGCGCCAGCAGCTTGCGGGCGTCGCCCGCGAACACCGGGGAGCTGTTTTTT. The variable domain in full, with the rest retrieved from reference TRBV5-1 and TRBJ2-2, is KAGVTQTPRYLIKTRGQQVTLSCSPISGHRSVSWYQQTPGQGLQFLFEYFSETQRNKGNFPGRFSGRQFSNSRSEMNVSTLELGDSALYLCASSLRASPANTGELFFGEGSRLTVL.

V and J are TRBV6-1 and TRBJ2-3; D possibly corresponds to TRBD2 (6 bases). The V and J ends lost 8 bases and 8 bases respectively, with 23 bases between them. This CDR3 has 15 amino acids. Germline loops: CDR1 MNHNS, CDR2 SASEGT. The CDR3 region is CASRPDFSWGVTQYF. CDR3 nucleotides: TGTGCCAGCCGACCGGACTTCTCATGGGGGGTTACGCAGTATTTT.

The rearrangement links TRBV2 to TRBJ1-6; 8 bases fit TRBD1. Per the germline V gene, CDR1 is SNHLY and CDR2 is FYNNEI. The CDR3 sequence is 15 residues long. V lost 4 bases and J lost 9; bases outside the gene matches: 8. DNA for the CDR3: TGTGCCAGCAGTGGTAGTAGGACAGGGCCTTCACCCCTCCACTTT. Its translation: CASSGSRTGPSPLHF.

The rearrangement joins TRBV7-9 to TRBJ2-5, with D possibly called TRBD1 or TRBD2 (5 bases each). Germline V CDR1 and CDR2: SEHNR, FQNEAQ (reference sequence). CDR3 length: 17 amino acids. V was clipped by 5 bases and J by 2 bases, with 21 bases between them. The DNA of the CDR3 is TGTGCCAGCAGCCCGGGAAGTCTGGGGCGGACTCAAGAGACCCAGTACTTC. Translated, it gives CASSPGSLGRTQETQYF.

V usage is TRBV5-1 and J usage is TRBJ2-2, with D tentatively TRBD2 (5 bases). Per germline, CDR1 SGHRS and CDR2 YFSETQ. The CDR3 has 14 residues. The V and J ends lost 4 bases and 5 bases respectively, with 12 bases between them. CDR3 loop: CASSMRAVTGELFF. CDR3 nucleotides: TGCGCCAGCAGCATGCGGGCGGTTACCGGGGAGCTGTTTTTT.

The gene calls are TRBV18 and TRBJ1-6; D unclear. V was pared by 4 bases and J by 6 bases, with 13 bases between. This CDR3 has 15 residues. Germline lookup yields CDR1 KGHSH and CDR2 LQKENI. CDR3 sequence (DNA): TGTGCCAGCTCACTAAGCCCCACACTTAATTCACCCCTCCACTTT. Translated, it gives CASSLSPTLNSPLHF.

This chain's CDR3 is CASSSRVNQPQHF. DNA of the CDR3: TGTGCCAGCAGCTCTCGGGTCAATCAGCCCCAGCATTTT. J is TRBJ1-5 and V is TRBV7-2; the D is unclear. CDR1 SGHTA and CDR2 FQGNSA come from the germline V gene. V gave up 4 bases and J gave up 3 bases, with 7 bases separating them. There are 13 residues in the CDR3.

The rearrangement links TRBV5-1 to TRBJ2-5, with D unresolved. The ends were cut back, 0 bases at V and 5 bases at J, with 11 bases in the middle. The CDR3 is 14 amino acids. CDR1 and CDR2 (germline): SGHRS, YFSETQ. As DNA, the CDR3 is TGCGCCAGCAGCTTGGAGAAAATCGGGGAGACCCAGTACTTC. Its translation is CASSLEKIGETQYF. Looking up the rest from reference TRBV5-1 and TRBJ2-5 gives the full variable domain: KAGVTQTPRYLIKTRGQQVTLSCSPISGHRSVSWYQQTPGQGLQFLFEYFSETQRNKGNFPGRFSGRQFSNSRSEMNVSTLELGDSALYLCASSLEKIGETQYFGPGTRLLVL.